A single sample is the source of the 9 T cell receptor beta chains below, sequenced in a study of T cells in localized non-small cell lung cancer. The assay was immunoSEQ multiplex PCR, and TCRdb's table has in-frame clones only and misses some. This table has around 30,000 clones, around 92% appearing once. Sequences were derived from peripheral blood mononuclear cells, sampled before any cancer treatment. The receptors were gathered from a woman aged 40-75 years with stage III lung adenocarcinoma.

Here the CDR3 reads CASSSNAGREQFF. CDR3 bases: TGTGCCAGCAGCTCCAACGCAGGCCGTGAGCAGTTCTTC. This rearrangement joins TRBV11-2 to TRBJ2-1; no definite D call. The CDR3 has 13 residues. The ends were cut back, 4 bases at V and 9 bases at J, with 13 bases in the middle. The germline V gene encodes CDR1 SGHAT and CDR2 FQNNGV.

In this sample, this clone turned up a few times. The chain is built from TRBV5-4 and TRBJ1-5, with D possibly matching TRBD1 (5 bases). The germline gives CDR1 SGHNT, CDR2 YYREEE (reference sequence). The CDR3 runs to 16 residues. Deletions cut 4 bases from V and 0 bases from J, with 14 bases between. In nucleotides, the CDR3 is TGTGCCAGCAGCCCCGGGGCCCCATATAGCAATCAGCCCCAGCATTTT. It is translated as CASSPGAPYSNQPQHF.

The rearrangement joins TRBV7-9 to TRBJ2-1, with D possibly being TRBD1 (7 bases). CDR3 length equals 16 residues. V was pared by 5 bases and J by 7 bases, with 21 bases between. Germline CDR1 SEHNR, CDR2 FQNEAQ (reference sequence). This CDR3 is CASSTYRGRGYNEQFF. CDR3 nucleotides: TGTGCCAGCAGCACATACAGGGGCCGGGGGTATAATGAGCAGTTCTTC.

The chain joins TRBV11-2 to TRBJ2-7; D not certain. V shed 2 bases and J shed 2 bases, with 7 bases lying between them. Germline lookup yields CDR1 SGHAT and CDR2 FQNNGV. This CDR3 region has 13 residues. CDR3 sequence (DNA): TGTGCCAGCAGCTTATACAATACCTACGAGCAGTACTTC. Its protein product is CASSLYNTYEQYF.

V and J are TRBV11-2 and TRBJ2-1; D unclear. Germline-derived CDR1 and CDR2 are SGHAT and FQNNGV. The CDR3 spans 15 residues. V gave up 0 bases and J gave up 0 bases, with 6 bases separating them. In DNA form, the CDR3 reads TGTGCCAGCAGCTTAGATCTAAGCTCCTACAATGAGCAGTTCTTC. Translated, it gives CASSLDLSSYNEQFF.

Comments on this clone: One end of the junction is discordant with germline, which a read error may explain. The chain employs TRBV5-1 and TRBJ1-5; D remains unclear. Germline-derived CDR1 and CDR2 are SGHRS and YFSETQ. The CDR3 is made up of 15 amino acids. The CDR3 region has the DNA TGCACCAGCAGCTTGGGCGGACTTGACAATCAGCCCCAGCATTTT. Encoded protein: CTSSLGGLDNQPQHF.

The chain joins TRBV2 to TRBJ2-2; D is undetermined. V was shortened by 5 bases and J by 3 bases, with 4 bases between the two germline ends. This CDR3 region has 12 residues. Germline CDR1 SNHLY, CDR2 FYNNEI. CDR3 in DNA: TGTGCCAGCAGTTGGGACACCGGGGAGCTGTTTTTT. Translated: CASSWDTGELFF.

This clone was counted once. The CDR3: CASPRARNTGELFF. Here the CDR3 DNA reads TGTGCCAGCCCTAGGGCCAGGAACACCGGGGAGCTGTTTTTT. The rearrangement uses TRBV6-1 and TRBJ2-2; D unresolved. Germline V gives CDR1 MNHNS, CDR2 SASEGT. The CDR3 spans 14 residues. The ends were cut back, 8 bases at V and 1 base at J, with 11 bases in the middle.

V gene TRBV29-1 combines with J gene TRBJ1-2; the match to TRBD1 covers 8 bases. Germline CDR1 is SQVTM and CDR2 is ANQGSEA. V dropped 3 bases and J dropped 4; count of bases not matched to a gene: 4. CDR3 length equals 13 residues. The DNA for the CDR3 is TGCAGCGTTGACGCAGGGGGCCCCTATGGCTACACCTTC. Residues: CSVDAGGPYGYTF.